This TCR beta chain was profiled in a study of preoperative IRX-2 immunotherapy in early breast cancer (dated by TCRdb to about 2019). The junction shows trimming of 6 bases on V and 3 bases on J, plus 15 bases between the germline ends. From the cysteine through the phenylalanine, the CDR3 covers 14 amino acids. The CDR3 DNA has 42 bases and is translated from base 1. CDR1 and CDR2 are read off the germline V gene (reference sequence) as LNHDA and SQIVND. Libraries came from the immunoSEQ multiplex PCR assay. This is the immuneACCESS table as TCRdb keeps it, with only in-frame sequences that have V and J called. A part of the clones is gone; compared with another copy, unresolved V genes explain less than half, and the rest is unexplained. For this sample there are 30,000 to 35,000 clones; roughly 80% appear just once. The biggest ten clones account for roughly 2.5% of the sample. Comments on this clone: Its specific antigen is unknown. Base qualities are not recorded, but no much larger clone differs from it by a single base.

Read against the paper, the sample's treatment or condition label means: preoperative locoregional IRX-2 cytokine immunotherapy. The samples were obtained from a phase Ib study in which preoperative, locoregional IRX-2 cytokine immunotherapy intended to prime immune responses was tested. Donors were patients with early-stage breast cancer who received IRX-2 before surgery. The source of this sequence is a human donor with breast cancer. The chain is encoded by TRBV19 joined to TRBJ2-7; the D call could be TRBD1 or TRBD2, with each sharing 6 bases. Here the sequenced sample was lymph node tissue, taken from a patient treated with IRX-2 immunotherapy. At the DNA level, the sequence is TGTGCCAGTAGCCGCTCAGGGGACTTCTACGAGCAGTACTTC. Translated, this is CASSRSGDFYEQYF.